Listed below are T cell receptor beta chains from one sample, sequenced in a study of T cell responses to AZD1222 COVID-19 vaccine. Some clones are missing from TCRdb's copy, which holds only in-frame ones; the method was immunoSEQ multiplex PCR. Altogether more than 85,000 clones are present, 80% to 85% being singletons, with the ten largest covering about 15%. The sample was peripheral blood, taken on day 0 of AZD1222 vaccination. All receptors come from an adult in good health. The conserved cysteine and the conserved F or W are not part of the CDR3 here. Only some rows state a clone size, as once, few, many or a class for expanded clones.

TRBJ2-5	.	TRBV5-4	ASSPDRGNQY
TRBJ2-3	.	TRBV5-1	ASSVDRGTDTQY
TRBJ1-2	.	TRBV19	ASSTPVYGYT
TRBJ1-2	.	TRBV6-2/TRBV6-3	ASSYALGANYGYT
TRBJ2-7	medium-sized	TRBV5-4	ASSLYRLAGGGSYEQY
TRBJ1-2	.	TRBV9	ASSANRGGGTGYGYT
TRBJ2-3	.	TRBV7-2	ASSLEGLSTDTQY
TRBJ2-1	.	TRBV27	ASSFGYNEQF
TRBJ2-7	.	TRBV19	ASIGGLAVYEQY
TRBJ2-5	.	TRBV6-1	ASREDRGGQETQY
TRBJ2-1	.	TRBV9	ASSVIAGDTYNEQF
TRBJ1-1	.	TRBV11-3	ASSPRGYADTEAF
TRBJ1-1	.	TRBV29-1	SVTAGLMNTEAF
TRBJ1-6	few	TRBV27	ASSPWASFRPLH
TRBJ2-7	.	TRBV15	ATSRDQGRYEQY